Presented here are 9 T cell receptor beta chains from one specimen sequenced in a study of blood T cell repertoires in COVID-19. TCRdb's copy holds only in-frame clones and misses some; the assay was immunoSEQ multiplex PCR. This table has under 350,000 clones, roughly 89% appearing once. The sample taken for sequencing was PBMCs or T cells enriched from blood (not recorded which). The receptors derive from a woman in her sixties or seventies who had recovered from COVID-19.

The chain is built from TRBV19 and TRBJ2-7; the D gene is possibly TRBD2 (6 bases). V was trimmed by 10 bases and J by 7 bases, leaving 20 bases between them. The CDR3 contains 13 residues. Germline CDR1 reads LNHDA; CDR2 reads SQIVND (reference sequence). The CDR3 coding sequence is TGTGCCACTAGGGCGGAGGGCCGGGTTGAGCAGTACTTC. This encodes CATRAEGRVEQYF.

This sequence joins TRBV9 and TRBJ1-6; D remains ambiguous. Germline values: CDR1 SGDLS, CDR2 YYNGEE. V gave up 0 bases and J gave up 3 bases, with 10 bases separating them. The CDR3 covers 16 residues. The CDR3 DNA is TGTGCCAGCAGCGTAGGGAGAGGTGACTATAATTCACCCCTCCACTTT. This codes for CASSVGRGDYNSPLHF.

The CDR3 DNA reads as TGTGCCAGCAGCTCCCGTAGCGGGAGCACCGGGGAGCTGTTTTTT. Its protein is CASSSRSGSTGELFF. J is TRBJ2-2 and V is TRBV7-6; 9 nucleotides match TRBD2. V shed 4 bases, J shed 4 bases, and the junction held 4 bases outside the gene matches. Germline V gives CDR1 SGHVS, CDR2 FNYEAQ. This CDR3 contains 15 residues.

In this sample, this clone turned up once. The chain combines TRBV24-1 with TRBJ1-5; D unresolved. Trimming took off 2 bases at V and 11 bases at J, with 12 bases between the two ends. This CDR3 contains 13 residues. The germline CDR1 and CDR2 sequences are KGHDR and SFDVKD. CDR3 in amino acids: CATSDYRGSSQHF. DNA of the CDR3: TGTGCCACCAGTGATTACCGGGGTTCGTCCCAGCATTTT.

The chain joins TRBV7-2 to TRBJ2-2, with TRBD1 matching over 9 bases. CDR3 length equals 14 residues. With 7 bases clipped from V and 5 bases from J, the junction kept 5 bases outside the gene matches. CDR1 and CDR2 (germline): SGHTA, FQGNSA. CDR3 protein: CASTRQGGTGELFF. In DNA form, the CDR3 reads TGTGCCAGCACCCGACAGGGGGGAACCGGGGAGCTGTTTTTT.

The gene calls are TRBV7-8 and TRBJ2-7, with TRBD1 matching 8 bases. CDR1 and CDR2 (germline): SGHVS, FQNEAQ. CDR3 size: 15 residues. V lost 1 base to trimming and J lost 2 bases; unmatched junction nucleotides: 4. The CDR3 loop is CASSLDGQGPYEQYF. CDR3 DNA: TGTGCCAGCAGCTTAGACGGACAGGGACCCTACGAGCAGTACTTC.

The chain couples TRBV29-1 to TRBJ2-1, with D perhaps TRBD1 (7 bases). Trimming stripped 3 bases from V and 10 bases from J, with 10 bases between. This CDR3 contains 11 residues. CDR1 and CDR2 from the germline V gene are SQVTM and ANQGSEA. The CDR3 is CSVDRGREQFF. The CDR3 region has the DNA TGCAGCGTTGACAGGGGGAGGGAGCAGTTCTTC.

This rearrangement joins TRBV10-1 to TRBJ2-1, with 7 positions matching TRBD2. CDR1 WNHNN and CDR2 SYGVQD come from the germline V gene (reference sequence). The length of the CDR3 is 14 residues. Trimming took 6 bases from V and 8 from J; bases not matched to a gene: 10. This CDR3 reads CASRLAILVDEQFF. CDR3 coding DNA: TGCGCCAGCAGACTAGCGATCCTTGTCGATGAGCAGTTCTTC.

V usage is TRBV28 and J usage is TRBJ1-4; D uncertain. The V and J ends lost 7 bases and 7 bases respectively, with 13 bases between them. The germline gives CDR1 MDHEN, CDR2 SYDVKM. The CDR3 sequence is 13 residues long. The CDR3 here is CASKKRVGEKLFF. Written as DNA, the CDR3 is TGTGCCAGCAAGAAACGGGTGGGTGAAAAACTGTTTTTT.